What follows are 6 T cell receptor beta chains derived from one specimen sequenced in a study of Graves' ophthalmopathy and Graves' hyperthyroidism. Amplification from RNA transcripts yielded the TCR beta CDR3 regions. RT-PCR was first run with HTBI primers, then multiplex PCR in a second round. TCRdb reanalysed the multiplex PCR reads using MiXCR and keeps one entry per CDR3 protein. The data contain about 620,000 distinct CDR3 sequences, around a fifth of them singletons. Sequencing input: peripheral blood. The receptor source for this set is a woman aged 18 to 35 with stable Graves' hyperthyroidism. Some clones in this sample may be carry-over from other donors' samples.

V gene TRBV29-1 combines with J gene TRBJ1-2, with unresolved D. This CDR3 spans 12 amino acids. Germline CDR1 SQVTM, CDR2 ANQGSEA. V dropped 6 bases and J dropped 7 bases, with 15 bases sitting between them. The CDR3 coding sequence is TGCAGCGTCGCAGAGGGCGGAGGTGGCTACACCTTC. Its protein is CSVAEGGGGYTF.

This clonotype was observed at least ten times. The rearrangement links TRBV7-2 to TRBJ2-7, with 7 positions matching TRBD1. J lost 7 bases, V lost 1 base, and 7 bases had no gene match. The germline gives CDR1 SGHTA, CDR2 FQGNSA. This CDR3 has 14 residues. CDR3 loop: CASSLERSGGEQYF. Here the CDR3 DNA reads TGTGCCAGCAGCTTAGAAAGGTCAGGGGGTGAGCAGTACTTC.

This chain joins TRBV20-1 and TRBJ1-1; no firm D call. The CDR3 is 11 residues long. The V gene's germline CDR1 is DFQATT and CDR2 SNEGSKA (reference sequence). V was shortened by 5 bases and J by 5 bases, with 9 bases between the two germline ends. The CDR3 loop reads CSAVRGTEAFF. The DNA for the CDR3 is TGCAGTGCTGTAAGAGGTACTGAAGCTTTCTTT.

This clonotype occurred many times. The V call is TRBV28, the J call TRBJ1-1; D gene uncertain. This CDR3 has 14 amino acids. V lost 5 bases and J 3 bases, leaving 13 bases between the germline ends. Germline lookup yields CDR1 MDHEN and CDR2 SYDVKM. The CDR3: CASSPVGGYTEAFF. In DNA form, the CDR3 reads TGTGCCAGCAGTCCCGTCGGAGGGTACACTGAAGCTTTCTTT.

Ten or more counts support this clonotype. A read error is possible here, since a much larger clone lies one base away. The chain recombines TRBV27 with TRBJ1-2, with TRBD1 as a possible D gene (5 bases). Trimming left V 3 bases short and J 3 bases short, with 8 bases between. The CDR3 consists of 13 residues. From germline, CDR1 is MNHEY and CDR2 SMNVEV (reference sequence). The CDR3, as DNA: TGTGCCAGCAGTTTCGACAGACACTATGGCTACACCTTC. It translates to CASSFDRHYGYTF.

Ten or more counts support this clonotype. The CDR3 DNA reads as TGTGCCATCAGTGATGGGACGTTGTCCTACGAGCAGTACTTC. Amino acids: CAISDGTLSYEQYF. The chain combines TRBV10-3 with TRBJ2-7; D is tentatively TRBD1 or TRBD2 (5 bases each). The CDR3 sequence is 14 residues long. The germline V gene encodes CDR1 ENHRY and CDR2 SYGVKD. V shed 3 bases and J shed 1 base, with 10 bases lying between them.